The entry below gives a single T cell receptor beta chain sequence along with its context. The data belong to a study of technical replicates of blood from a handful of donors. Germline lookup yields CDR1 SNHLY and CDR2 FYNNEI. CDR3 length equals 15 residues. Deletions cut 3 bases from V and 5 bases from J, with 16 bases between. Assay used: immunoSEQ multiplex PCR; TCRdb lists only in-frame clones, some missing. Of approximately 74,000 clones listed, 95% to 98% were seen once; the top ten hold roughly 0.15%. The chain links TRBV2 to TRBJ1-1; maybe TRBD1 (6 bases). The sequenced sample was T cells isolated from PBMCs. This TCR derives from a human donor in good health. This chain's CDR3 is CASSDSRGRGTEAFF. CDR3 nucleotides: TGTGCCAGCAGTGATTCAAGGGGGAGGGGAACTGAAGCTTTCTTT.